The clone carrying this T cell receptor (beta chain) has just one count. Its antigen is unidentified. The data belong to a study of blood T cells in healthy people across ages. Overall study findings and caveats: With donor CMV status unknown, expanded clonotype changes were possibly confounded.

Primed by a sample-barcoded 5' primer and a J-beta primer mix, a second PCR proceeded for roughly 6 to 12 cycles. CDR3-containing paired-end reads numbered at least 2.5 million in each sample. Via MiXCR, TCRdb re-called the 5' RACE reads, giving one row per CDR3 protein. The sample holds under 700,000 distinct CDR3 sequences, less than 25% seen once. The CDR3 is 15 amino acids. The germline V and J ends were trimmed by 2 bases and 2 bases, with 10 bases remaining between them. CDR1 and CDR2 from the germline V gene are SGHDN and FVKESK. The sample was also linked to a second study, of T cells of mothers and their children. That publication notes: The sample comes from fewer than 10 healthy Caucasian donors: mothers and children.

This receptor was identified in a boy aged 10-17 years in good health. Sequences were obtained from blood. J is TRBJ2-4 and V is TRBV14; D call uncertain. CDR3 loop: CASSQRGSTKNIQYF. The CDR3 nucleotides are TGTGCCAGCAGCCAAAGAGGATCAACCAAAAACATTCAGTACTTC.